This is a list of T cell receptor beta chains from one sample in a study of cytomegalovirus exposure and HLA in healthy donors. Produced via immunoSEQ multiplex PCR; TCRdb's table is partial and in-frame only. The table has under 70,000 clones, approximately 82% seen once; the top ten hold 2.9%. Material for sequencing was PBMCs. These receptors originate from a man aged 45-65 years in good health and CMV-seronegative. Both conserved end residues are part of each CDR3. The order of the fields is J gene, D gene, V gene, clone size, CDR3 DNA, CDR3 protein. A D gene is named only where the DNA matches it firmly. Where a row states a size, it is once, few, many or the class of an expanded clone; other rows omit it.

TRBJ2-7 | . | TRBV28 | . | TGTGCCAGCAGTTTGACAAGCTCCTACGAGCAGTACTTC | CASSLTSSYEQYF
TRBJ2-2 | TRBD1 | TRBV25-1 | . | TGTGCCAGCAGTGAGGGGACAGGAGCGACCGGGGAGCTGTTTTTT | CASSEGTGATGELFF
TRBJ2-5 | TRBD2 | TRBV6-1 | . | TGTGCCAGCATCCCCCTAGCGGGGGGCCAAGAGACCCAGTACTTC | CASIPLAGGQETQYF
TRBJ2-2 | . | TRBV4-2 | . | TGTGCCAGCAGCCCAAAATGGGGCGCGGACACCGGGGAGCTGTTTTTT | CASSPKWGADTGELFF
TRBJ2-3 | TRBD2 | TRBV5-6 | . | TGTGCCAGCAGCTTGGTAGCGGGGGTCACAGATACGCAGTATTTT | CASSLVAGVTDTQYF
TRBJ2-2 | TRBD2 | TRBV7-6 | . | TGTGCCAGCAGAACTAGCGGGACCGGGGAGCTGTTTTTT | CASRTSGTGELFF
TRBJ1-1 | . | TRBV5-4 | . | TGTGCCAGCAGCTTGGTTGGGGCCGCCACTGAAGCTTTCTTT | CASSLVGAATEAFF
TRBJ2-7 | . | TRBV6-1 | . | TGTGCCAGCTCCACCCTGGGAGTCTCGGCTGGCGAGCAGTACTTC | CASSTLGVSAGEQYF
TRBJ1-5 | . | TRBV19 | . | TGTGCCAGTAGTATCGAGAACAATCAGCCCCAGCATTTT | CASSIENNQPQHF
TRBJ1-3 | . | TRBV29-1 | . | TGCAGCGTGAGGGTGGGCTCTGGAAACACCATATATTTT | CSVRVGSGNTIYF
TRBJ1-2 | . | TRBV5-1 | . | TGCGCCAGCAGCGGCAACAGGGATAACTATGGCTACACCTTC | CASSGNRDNYGYTF
TRBJ2-7 | . | TRBV6-1 | . | TGTGCCAGCAGTGAAAACAGTCTTTGGGAGCAGTACTTC | CASSENSLWEQYF
TRBJ1-2 | TRBD1 | TRBV9 | . | TGTGCCAGCAGCCCAACTACAGGGGGCGGGTATGGCTACACCTTC | CASSPTTGGGYGYTF
TRBJ2-2 | . | TRBV29-1 | . | TGCAGCTCTATAGGGGTCACCGGGGAGCTGTTTTTT | CSSIGVTGELFF
TRBJ2-7 | . | TRBV2 | . | TGTGCCAGCGGGGGGTCGGTGTACGAGCAGTACTTC | CASGGSVYEQYF
TRBJ1-1 | . | TRBV5-1 | . | TGCGCCAGCAGCTTGGAATGGGAGGTCGGGACTGAAGCTTTCTTT | CASSLEWEVGTEAFF
TRBJ2-1 | . | TRBV9 | . | TGTGCCAGCAGCGTTGGGGGGGGGCCGTACAATGAGCAGTTCTTC | CASSVGGGPYNEQFF
TRBJ2-2 | . | TRBV11-2 | . | TGTGCCAGCAGGGAACCCCGGGACTTCACCGGGGAGCTGTTTTTT | CASREPRDFTGELFF
TRBJ1-6 | TRBD1 | TRBV5-1 | once | TGCGCCAGCAGCCCAAGGACAGGGAGTATATCACCCCTCCACTTT | CASSPRTGSISPLHF
TRBJ2-3 | TRBD1 | TRBV4-2 | . | TGTGCCAGCAGCCAAGATCAGACAGGGGGCGCTGGGGATACGCAGTATTTT | CASSQDQTGGAGDTQYF
TRBJ2-5 | TRBD1 | TRBV18 | . | TGTGCCAGCTCACCGGGACAGTCAGAGACCCAGTACTTC | CASSPGQSETQYF
TRBJ2-5 | TRBD1 | TRBV29-1 | . | TGCAGCGTTGTAGAGGGGGCCCTGGAGACCCAGTACTTC | CSVVEGALETQYF
TRBJ2-7 | TRBD2 | TRBV6-6 | few | TGTGCCAGCAGTTACACTAGCGGGGATCTCTACGAGCAGTACTTC | CASSYTSGDLYEQYF
TRBJ1-6 | TRBD1 | TRBV19 | . | TGTGCCAGTACTCAGACAGGGTCACGTTCACCCCTCCACTTT | CASTQTGSRSPLHF
TRBJ2-3 | . | TRBV5-1 | few | TGCGCCAGCAGCTTAACTACAGATACGCAGTATTTT | CASSLTTDTQYF
TRBJ2-2 | TRBD2 | TRBV19 | . | TGTGCCAGTAGTATTGTACTAGCGGGGGGATCCGGGGAGCTGTTTTTT | CASSIVLAGGSGELFF
TRBJ2-1 | . | TRBV7-2 | . | TGTGCCAGCAGCTTATATTGGCCAGCGGTGGACAATGAGCAGTTCTTC | CASSLYWPAVDNEQFF
TRBJ1-5 | . | TRBV5-6 | . | TGTGCCAGCAGCGACGGGACACTAGGTTTTGGCAATCAGCCCCAGCATTTT | CASSDGTLGFGNQPQHF
TRBJ1-2 | . | TRBV5-1 | once | TGCGCCAGCAGCGTTTCCGGGAAAGTTTCTTATGGCTACACCTTC | CASSVSGKVSYGYTF
TRBJ2-3 | TRBD2 | TRBV13 | . | TGTGCCAGCAGCTTAGCCGCGGGGGGACCGCAGTATTTT | CASSLAAGGPQYF
TRBJ2-7 | . | TRBV7-8 | . | TGTGCCAGCAGCCCCACTAGGGGGAAATCCTACGAGCAGTACTTC | CASSPTRGKSYEQYF
TRBJ2-6 | TRBD1 | TRBV7-7 | few | TGTGCCAGCAGCTCCCTGGGACAGGGTGTTGGGGGCGCCAACGTCCTGACTTTC | CASSSLGQGVGGANVLTF
TRBJ2-7 | TRBD2 | TRBV29-1 | . | TGCAGCATCACGGGAGGGGGGGCCAACGAGCAGTACTTC | CSITGGGANEQYF
TRBJ1-2 | TRBD1 | TRBV6-5 | once | TGTGCCAGCAGTTACTCCGGGACAGGGGGGCTTGGTGGCTACACCTTC | CASSYSGTGGLGGYTF
TRBJ2-3 | TRBD2 | TRBV6-5 | . | TGTGCCAGCAGCCTAATGGGCGGGGAGGGAGATACGCAGTATTTT | CASSLMGGEGDTQYF
TRBJ2-3 | . | TRBV7-6 | . | TGTGCCAGCAGCCCAGACCCCCTCAGGAGGGATACGCAGTATTTT | CASSPDPLRRDTQYF
TRBJ2-7 | TRBD1 | TRBV27 | . | TGTGCCAGCAGCGGGACAGGGGATCGCGAGCAGTACTTC | CASSGTGDREQYF
TRBJ1-4 | . | TRBV12-5 | . | TGTGCTAGTGGTCCTGGAGTCCGGGAGGGAAAACTGTTTTTT | CASGPGVREGKLFF
TRBJ2-2 | . | TRBV7-3 | . | TGTGCCAGCAGCCCCCGGACAAGCACCGGGGAGCTGTTTTTT | CASSPRTSTGELFF
TRBJ1-2 | . | TRBV9 | once | TGTGCCAGCAGCGTAAACGCGGGGGCGGACTATGGCTACACCTTC | CASSVNAGADYGYTF